The rows below give T cell receptor beta chains drawn from one sample of a study of cytomegalovirus exposure and HLA in healthy donors. TCRdb's copy holds only in-frame clones and misses some; the assay was immunoSEQ multiplex PCR. The table lists roughly 99,000 clones, over 65% of them singletons. The sequenced sample was PBMCs. These receptors were collected from a male donor in good health and CMV-seronegative. Both conserved end residues are part of each CDR3.

>TRBV5-4|15
CASSLAGFNTGELFF
>TRBV7-2|16
CASSPRLAGRQETQYF
>TRBV7-8|14
CASSLDSSNQPQHF
>TRBV30|18
CAWSRVGLAGGKSYEQYF
>TRBV4-1|14
CASSQHQVGYGYTF
>TRBV6-1|14
CASSVGQGHYGYTF
>TRBV9|16
CASSANRDRGSYEQYF
>TRBV7-8|15
CASSLWGQLGYEQYF
>TRBV14|17
CASSQDLAGTGVHEQYF
>TRBV7-9|15
CASSSGLAGGYEQFF
>TRBV5-1|15
CASSPGLAGVRVEFF
>TRBV5-1|15
CASSLGGQSSNEQFF
>TRBV4-2|13
CASSQPPGGEQYF
>TRBV5-1|15
CASSLARSSYNEQFF
>TRBV28|14
CASPPPQGGKEAFF
>TRBV7-2|15
CASSLEGSGKDEQFF
>TRBV27|14
CASSAGTGSYEQYF
>TRBV19|16
CASSIGLSGSTDTQYF
>TRBV28|15
CASSTPVRVHQPQHF
>TRBV7-3|17
CASSFGLAGANTGELFF
>TRBV7-2|14
CASSLVGGNQPQHF
>TRBV9|13
CASSETSGYGYTF
>TRBV19|13
CASTTTGFYGYTF
>TRBV10-3|14
CAISESRLNTEAFF
>TRBV6-1|15
CASSESGRSGNTIYF
>TRBV6-5|12
CASSRGQGKQYF
>TRBV5-6|15
CASSRWSGSGDEQFF
>TRBV27|17
CASSPRATAKGNQPQHF
>TRBV6-5|16
CASSYIQGIGNTEAFF
>TRBV27|15
CASSLRTATNEKLFF
>TRBV29-1|12
CSAGTGVETQYF
>TRBV6-1|15
CASSNGHSYNQPQHF
>TRBV9|16
CASSRQAGGAGNEQFF